This T cell receptor beta chain stems from a study of cytomegalovirus exposure and HLA in healthy donors (dated by TCRdb to between 2016 and 2019). Concerning the study at large: An earlier analysis of some 550 of the donors reported 276 Gb of sequence data and some 120 million unique TCR beta sequences from roughly 200 million T cells. To decide whether each TCR beta V gene segment behaved as functional or pseudogenic, an earlier analysis of approximately 620 of the donors relied on high-throughput TCR beta sequencing. Four or five DR-DQ haplotypes were handled as single units for association and clustering because linkage in the cohort was strong. In addition to the first cohort of 666 subjects, a separate validation cohort of 120 different subjects was used. Across 300 to 400 genotyped donors of the cohort, an average of about 250,000 unique TCR beta nucleotide sequences per donor were sequenced, and roughly 20% of those sequences were non-productive. A later analysis re-analyzed previously published TCR beta repertoires from hundreds of donors and added high-resolution HLA genotyping to study TCR occurrence patterns. An early release covering about 600 HLA-typed donors comprised 250 to 350 gigabases of sequencing data and around 85 million unique TCR sequences. Class I and class II HLA loci were covered by the typing at four-digit resolution. The T cell repertoires of 666 subjects were profiled by immunosequencing and related to cytomegalovirus serostatus. Rather than drawing on any new phenotypic data, the later analysis identified candidate immune exposures from TCR beta sequences and the way those sequences occurred across donors. The study aimed to test whether signatures of past pathogen exposure could be identified by cataloging public T cell receptors. A later genetic analysis used genome-wide SNP genotypes for about 65% of the 666 donors, treating that subset as a discovery cohort. Donor age, sex, ethnicity and CMV serostatus were collected together with the repertoire data. Every discovery cohort repertoire had been produced on one sequencing platform. Of the 398 genotyped donors, around 81% fell in the genetic ancestry cluster associated with self-reported Caucasian donors. To predict cytomegalovirus infection status, the study brought together high-throughput TCR immunosequencing, statistical association of individual TCRs with disease status, and machine learning. Typing coverage differed by locus: A, B, C, DRB1 and DQB1 were typed in about 629-640 donors, DQA1 in around 500, DPA1 in around 610, and DPB1 in 472. General conclusions and limits of the study: When HLA alleles, especially DR and DQ, strongly co-occurred, attributing TCR associations to individual alleles was difficult. In a later genetic analysis, a missense DCLRE1C variant was associated with V-gene and J-gene trimming of TCR beta chains, and the association was replicated in an independent cohort. In a later analysis, about 16,000 TCR beta sequences were associated with specific HLA alleles at a false discovery rate of 0.05. Because some donors lacked HLA typing at each locus, the association tests relied only on the typed subset. A later analysis reported that several top co-occurrence clusters appeared linked to parvovirus B19, influenza, CMV and Epstein-Barr virus. For the cohort, immune exposure information was limited to CMV serostatus. Only TCR beta chains were sequenced in this cohort, and the absence of alpha or paired-chain data limited detectable features. Broadly in line with IMGT annotations, most TCR beta V segments showed up in productive rearrangements about 90% or about 30% of the time in an earlier analysis of 450 to 600 of the donors. Because counts were too low, seventeen rarely observed V segments, including chromosome 9 orphons, were left out of the earlier analysis of 587 of the donors. The classifier was reported to diagnose cytomegalovirus status with high specificity and sensitivity in both the original cohort and the validation cohort. A later analysis found that most CMV-associated TCR beta chains appeared HLA-restricted, with HLA associations seemingly driven largely by CMV exposure. Compared with the 666-donor mean, donors in an Asian-associated ancestry cluster had fewer N-insertions in productive TCRs, according to a later genetic analysis. Correlated functional status among segregating V segments might reflect linkage disequilibrium, but an unknown experimental factor could not be ruled out. In a later analysis, HLA-associated TCR beta chains showed more clonal expansion and lower generation probabilities than non-associated chains that were equally common. Most TCR sequences were observed very rarely across donors, whereas some public TCRs were present in many individuals. In vitro tests confirmed that a few of the cytomegalovirus-associated TCR beta chains recognize cytomegalovirus antigens. A group of highly shared sequence variants was considered likely to be a technical artifact of the sequencing pipeline. According to the authors, the approach could potentially be generalized to other disease states and immunological phenotypes. In a later analysis, the rate of TCR association differed among HLA loci, with DRB1 alleles having the most associated TCRs and HLA-C alleles having the fewest. The presence/absence analyses assumed that sequencing depth was roughly uniform across donors, and that assumption may not be true. A further reported finding was that TCR beta sequences accurately predicted the HLA-A and HLA-B alleles for most subjects in the first cohort. Some IMGT-functional V segments, including TRBV6-2 and TRBV6-3, could not be distinguished by the 87-base-pair reads and were therefore excluded. The study listed over 150 TCR beta chains as associated with cytomegalovirus.

Unmatched junction bases come to 5, with V trimmed by 0 bases and J by 1 base. Including the terminal cysteine and phenylalanine, the CDR3 comprises 16 residues. Of all the DNA, just the CDR3 is kept, 48 bases in frame from base 1. Notes on this clone: Its antigen is currently not known. No base qualities exist here, and no much larger clone lies one base off it.

The library was built by means of the immunoSEQ multiplex PCR assay. The multiplex PCR relied on a mix of 60 forward primers for TCR Vbeta segments and 13 reverse primers for TCR Jbeta segments. A multiplex PCR assay on genomic DNA amplified the CDR3 region of rearranged TCR beta genes. On the Illumina HiSeq System, the amplified TCR beta libraries were sequenced as 87-base-pair reads. From the authors' description of their analysis: A later analysis tallied around 82 million unique TCR beta chains across the 650 to 750 repertoires, and about 12 million of those chains were shared by two or more donors. Raw reads were error-corrected and collapsed into unique sequences with a nearest-neighbor algorithm that merged closely related sequences to remove PCR and sequencing errors. To assign V, D and J gene segments, CDR3 sequences were aligned to IMGT reference sequences. For a sequence to be retained, a match of at least six nucleotides to both a V gene segment and a J gene segment was required. Rearrangements were classified as productive when the CDR3 lacked stop codons and remained in frame with V and J, and all other rearrangements were classified as non-productive. CDR3 was defined by IMGT convention, running from the second conserved V-encoded cysteine to the conserved J-encoded phenylalanine. The earlier analysis of about 610 of the donors excluded any sequence lacking an unambiguous match to a single V gene segment. In an earlier analysis of approximately 590 of the donors, a V segment was called functional when productive rearrangements were above 56.7%, and segregating when the standard deviation between donors exceeded 5%. A statistical classification framework was built for diagnosing cytomegalovirus status from the catalog of TCR beta chain sequences. A later analysis assigned V and J genes by comparing TCR nucleotide sequences with IMGT/GENE-DB human TR gene sequences. The TCRdist pipeline was used in a later analysis to assign CDR3 sequences and most-parsimonious VDJ recombination scenarios. In a later analysis, every TCR beta chain was defined by the combination of its CDR3 amino acid sequence and its V-gene family, and reads without a unique V-gene family were dropped. As a way to deal with suspected cross-contamination and a sequencing artifact, a later analysis dropped 450 to 600 nucleotide sequences that were highly shared and had low generation probability. In a later analysis, a clonal expansion index for each public chain was calculated from normalized within-repertoire ranks of inferred template counts. A later analysis computed generation probabilities with a VDJ recombination model fitted to out-of-frame rearrangements, and checked the results against IGoR. In a later analysis, TCR-TCR, TCR-HLA and TCR-CMV co-occurrence was scored with hypergeometric tests, and a repertoire-size bias correction was applied to TCR pairs. To estimate false discovery rates, a later analysis permuted the HLA or CMV assignments 20 times. In a later analysis, co-occurring TCRs were grouped with DBSCAN, and TCRdist sequence similarity was added when clustering was performed within HLA-allele-positive subsets. Repertoires with fewer than 30,000 or more than 120,000 public chains, plus five repertoires with anomalous nucleotide sharing, were excluded from co-occurrence clustering. TCRdb re-hosts the immuneACCESS table, in-frame sequences only. Its copies lack some clones; in the studies checked, an unresolved V gene accounts for under half of them, and the cause for the rest is not known. For V, J and clone size, that table is used; D and trimming come from the DNA. In all, the sample holds a few hundred thousand clones, and 80% of those were seen once. Roughly 0.31% of the sample comes from the top ten.

The cohort consisted of 650 to 850 healthy bone marrow donors. At the time of sampling, every cohort member was nominally healthy, though immune exposures that went unrecorded were likely present. The donor was CMV seronegative and belonged to the group of 350 to 400 seronegative cohort members. A peripheral blood sample was collected from each donor, and TCR beta sequencing was performed on peripheral blood mononuclear cells. The Qiagen DNeasy Blood Extraction Kit was used to extract genomic DNA from the blood cell samples. This TCR came from a girl aged 2-10 years in good health and CMV-seronegative. Sequencing input: PBMCs. The chain joins TRBV23-1 to TRBJ2-7; TRBD1 lines up with 8 middle nucleotides. TRBV23-1 is treated as an ORF (open reading frame) with a function not yet certain. The nucleotide sequence is TGCGCCAGCAGTCAATCACCCAGGGGGCTGTCCTACGAGCAGTACTTC. This translates into CASSQSPRGLSYEQYF.